A selection of T cell receptor beta chains follows, all from one sample in a study of blood T cell repertoires in COVID-19. Clones were read by immunoSEQ multiplex PCR, and TCRdb kept only the in-frame ones, dropping some. The sample shows tens of thousands of clones, under 90% of them seen only once. The sample comprised peripheral blood. All receptors come from an older woman with acute or convalescent COVID-19. CDR3s include the opening cysteine and the closing phenylalanine or tryptophan. A D gene is named only where the DNA matches it firmly. The size field is filled for only some rows; it gives once, few, many or a size class.

J gene | V gene | clone size | D gene | CDR3 DNA | CDR3 protein
TRBJ2-7 | TRBV10-2 | - | TRBD2 | TGCGCCAGCAGCGCGGGACTAGCGGGAGGTTATGCCGAGCAGTACTTC | CASSAGLAGGYAEQYF
TRBJ1-2 | TRBV5-6 | - | TRBD1 | TGTGCCAGCAGCTCTGTCGACAGGGGCTATGGCTACACCTTC | CASSSVDRGYGYTF
TRBJ2-7 | TRBV4-1 | - | - | TGCGCCAGCAGCCTTGGGGTTCGGGAGCTCTCCTACGAGCAGTACTTC | CASSLGVRELSYEQYF
TRBJ1-5 | TRBV6-5 | - | - | TGTGCCAGCAGAATCGACAGGACCTCTAATCAGCCCCAGCATTTT | CASRIDRTSNQPQHF
TRBJ1-5 | TRBV6-6 | once | - | TGTGCCAGCAGTTACGTAACCGTACGGGATCCCCAGCATTTT | CASSYVTVRDPQHF
TRBJ1-1 | TRBV10-3 | - | - | TGTGCCATCAGTGACAGAATGAACACTGAAGCTTTCTTT | CAISDRMNTEAFF
TRBJ2-1 | TRBV9 | - | - | TGTGCCAGCAGCGTAGAGAGGCTTGTAGATGAGCAGTTCTTC | CASSVERLVDEQFF
TRBJ1-1 | TRBV3-1/TRBV3-2 | - | TRBD1 | TGTGCCAGCAGCCGGGACAGGGGGGTAGCTTTCTTT | CASSRDRGVAFF
TRBJ1-1 | TRBV29-1 | - | TRBD1 | TGCAGCGTTCAGACAGGGCGGGTGAACACTGAAGCTTTCTTT | CSVQTGRVNTEAFF
TRBJ1-3 | TRBV29-1 | - | - | TGCAGCGTTGCTAGGTACGGGTCGATGGACACCATATATTTT | CSVARYGSMDTIYF
TRBJ1-2 | TRBV9 | - | - | TGTGCCAGCAGCGTAGGGGGCTACTATGGCTACACCTTC | CASSVGGYYGYTF
TRBJ2-2 | TRBV5-6 | - | TRBD1 | TGTGCCAGCAGCTTTGACAGGGCCCATAGCACCGGGGAGCTGTTTTTT | CASSFDRAHSTGELFF
TRBJ1-6 | TRBV18 | - | - | TGTGCCAGCTCACCATCGGGCTATAATTCACCCCTCCACTTT | CASSPSGYNSPLHF
TRBJ2-2 | TRBV11-3 | once | TRBD1 | TGTGCCAGCAGCAAGACAGGGGAAGTTGCCGGGGAGCTGTTTTTT | CASSKTGEVAGELFF
TRBJ2-6 | TRBV4-1 | - | - | TGCGCCAGCAGCCAAGACATCCACTCTGGGGCCAACGTCCTGACTTTC | CASSQDIHSGANVLTF
TRBJ1-4 | TRBV7-2 | - | - | TGTGCCAGCAGCTTAGGGCAAAAAGAAAAACTGTTTTTT | CASSLGQKEKLFF
TRBJ2-7 | TRBV19 | - | TRBD1 | TGTGCCAGTAGTTCGACAGGGCCGCTATCCCAGTACTTC | CASSSTGPLSQYF
TRBJ2-7 | TRBV20-1 | - | - | TGCAGTGCTAGAGGAGGGCCCCAGCAGTACTTC | CSARGGPQQYF
TRBJ2-1 | TRBV5-4 | - | TRBD2 | TGTGCCAGCAGCCCCGGGGTAGCGGGTGAACCCGCCTACAATGAGCAGTTCTTC | CASSPGVAGEPAYNEQFF
TRBJ2-3 | TRBV5-6 | - | TRBD2 | TGTGCCAGCAGCATAGGACTAGGGAGCACAGATACGCAGTATTTT | CASSIGLGSTDTQYF
TRBJ1-2 | TRBV7-8 | once | TRBD1 | TGTGCCAGCAGCTTCGACAGGGGGAAACATGGCTACACCTTC | CASSFDRGKHGYTF
TRBJ1-2 | TRBV18 | - | - | TGTGCCAGCTCGAATGCGGCATATGGCTACACCTTC | CASSNAAYGYTF
TRBJ2-7 | TRBV28 | once | - | TGTGCCAGCAGTCCAAGCGCCCATGATAACTACGAGCAGTACTTC | CASSPSAHDNYEQYF
TRBJ2-4 | TRBV7-8 | - | TRBD1 | TGTGCCAGCAGCTTAGATACGTCCAGGGGGTACATTCAGTACTTC | CASSLDTSRGYIQYF
TRBJ1-2 | TRBV27 | - | - | TGTGCCAGCAGTGGCAGGATACCCAGGGATTCTAATGGCTACACCTTC | CASSGRIPRDSNGYTF
TRBJ1-1 | TRBV11-2 | - | TRBD1 | TGTGCCAGCAGCTTCAACAGGGGCGGCACTGAAGCTTTCTTT | CASSFNRGGTEAFF
TRBJ2-7 | TRBV3-1/TRBV3-2 | - | TRBD2 | TGTGCCAGCAGCCAAGACCCGGGGGGAGGAATATTCTACGAGCAGTACTTC | CASSQDPGGGIFYEQYF
TRBJ2-3 | TRBV13 | - | TRBD2 | TGTGCCAGCAGCTCAGAGCCGTCTATACGGGAGGGCGGCACAGATACGCAGTATTTT | CASSSEPSIREGGTDTQYF
TRBJ1-3 | TRBV6-5 | - | TRBD1 | TGTGCCGCACAGGGGGGCACCATATATTTT | CAAQGGTIYF
TRBJ2-2 | TRBV2 | - | - | TGTGCCAGCACCCTCTCTAGCGTCGGGGAGCTGTTTTTT | CASTLSSVGELFF
TRBJ2-7 | TRBV7-2 | - | TRBD2 | TGTGCCAGCAGCACCCAAGCGGGGGGAACCTACGAGCAGTACTTC | CASSTQAGGTYEQYF
TRBJ1-4 | TRBV5-1 | - | - | TGCGCCAGCAGTCCGTCGCGGGCCTCTAATGAAAAACTGTTTTTT | CASSPSRASNEKLFF
TRBJ1-6 | TRBV5-1 | few | - | TGCGCCAGCAGGACAGGTGGGAATTCACCCCTCCACTTT | CASRTGGNSPLHF
TRBJ1-2 | TRBV11-1 | - | - | TGTGCCAGCAGCTTTTCGGGCTATGGCTACACCTTC | CASSFSGYGYTF
TRBJ1-1 | TRBV5-4 | - | - | TGTGCCAGCAGGGTTCAGGGTGTGGCTTTCTTT | CASRVQGVAFF
TRBJ2-1 | TRBV29-1 | - | - | TGCAGCGTTGAAATCGGACCGGGGAATGAGCAGTTCTTC | CSVEIGPGNEQFF
TRBJ1-2 | TRBV28 | - | TRBD1 | TGTGCCAGCAGGGTTACAGGGGGTGAAAACTATGGCTACACCTTC | CASRVTGGENYGYTF
TRBJ2-1 | TRBV18 | - | TRBD2 | TGTGCCAGCTCCCCGGCGGGAGGGTACAATGAGCAGTTCTTC | CASSPAGGYNEQFF